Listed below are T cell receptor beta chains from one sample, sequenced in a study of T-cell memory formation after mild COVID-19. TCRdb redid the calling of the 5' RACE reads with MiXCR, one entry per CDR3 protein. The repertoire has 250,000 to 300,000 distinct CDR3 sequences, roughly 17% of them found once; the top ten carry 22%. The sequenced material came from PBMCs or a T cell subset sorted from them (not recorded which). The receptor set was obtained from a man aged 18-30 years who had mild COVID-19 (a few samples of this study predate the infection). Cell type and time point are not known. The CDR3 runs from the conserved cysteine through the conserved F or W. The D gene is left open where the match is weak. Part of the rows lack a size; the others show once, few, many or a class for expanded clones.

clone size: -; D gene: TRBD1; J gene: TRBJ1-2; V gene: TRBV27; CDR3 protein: CASGDRDLYGYTF; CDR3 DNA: TGTGCCAGCGGGGACAGGGATCTCTATGGCTACACCTTC
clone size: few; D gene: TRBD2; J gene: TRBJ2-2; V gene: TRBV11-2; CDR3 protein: CASPKRGAPGELFF; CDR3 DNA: TGTGCCAGCCCGAAGCGGGGGGCGCCCGGGGAGCTGTTTTTT
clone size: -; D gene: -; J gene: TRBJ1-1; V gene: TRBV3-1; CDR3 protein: CASSQRRVDTEAFF; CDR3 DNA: TGTGCCAGCAGCCAAAGACGGGTGGACACTGAAGCTTTCTTT
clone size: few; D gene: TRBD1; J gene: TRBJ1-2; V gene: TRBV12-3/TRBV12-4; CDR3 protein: CASRSGGSYGYTF; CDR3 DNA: TGTGCCAGCAGATCAGGGGGATCCTATGGCTACACCTTC
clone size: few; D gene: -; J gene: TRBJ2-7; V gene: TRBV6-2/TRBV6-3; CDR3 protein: CASTTVAYEQYF; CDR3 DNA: TGTGCCAGCACCACCGTTGCCTACGAGCAGTACTTC
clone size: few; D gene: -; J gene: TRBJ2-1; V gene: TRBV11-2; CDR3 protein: CASSQDRDAYNEQFF; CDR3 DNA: TGTGCCAGCAGCCAAGACCGGGACGCCTACAATGAGCAGTTCTTC
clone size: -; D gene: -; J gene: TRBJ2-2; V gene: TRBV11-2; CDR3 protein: CASSLGRVTSRFRELFF; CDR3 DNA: TGTGCCAGCAGCTTAGGACGGGTCACGAGCCGCTTTCGGGAGCTGTTTTTT
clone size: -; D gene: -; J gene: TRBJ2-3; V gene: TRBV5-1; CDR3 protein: CASSGAGTDTQYF; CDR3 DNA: TGCGCCAGCAGCGGGGCGGGCACAGATACGCAGTATTTT
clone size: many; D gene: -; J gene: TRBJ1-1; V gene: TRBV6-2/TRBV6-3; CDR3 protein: CASSLQRGGTEAFF; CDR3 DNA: TGTGCCAGCAGCCTCCAGCGAGGGGGAACTGAAGCTTTCTTT
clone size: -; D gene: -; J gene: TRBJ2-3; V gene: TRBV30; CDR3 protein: CAWSVFLNTDTQYF; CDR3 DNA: TGTGCCTGGAGTGTATTTCTTAACACAGATACGCAGTATTTT
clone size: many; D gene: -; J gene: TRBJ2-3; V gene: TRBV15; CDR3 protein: CATSVGHPDTQYF; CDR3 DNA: TGTGCCACCAGCGTAGGACACCCAGATACGCAGTATTTT
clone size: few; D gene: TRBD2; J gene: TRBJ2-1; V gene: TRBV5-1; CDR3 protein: CASSLGLAEVYNEQFF; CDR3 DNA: TGCGCCAGCAGCTTGGGGCTAGCGGAGGTTTACAATGAGCAGTTCTTC
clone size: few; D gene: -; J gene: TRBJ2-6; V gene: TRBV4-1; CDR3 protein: CASSLSFFGPISGANVLTF; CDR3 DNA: TGCGCCAGCAGCCTATCGTTCTTTGGCCCAATTTCTGGGGCCAACGTCCTGACTTTC
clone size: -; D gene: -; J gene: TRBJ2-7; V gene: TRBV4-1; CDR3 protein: CASSQDSGAGYEQYF; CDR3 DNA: TGCGCCAGCAGCCAAGACTCGGGGGCCGGCTACGAGCAGTACTTC
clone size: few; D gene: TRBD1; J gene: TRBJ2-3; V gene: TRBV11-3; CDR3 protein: CASSAGGAADTQYF; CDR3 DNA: TGTGCCAGCAGTGCAGGGGGCGCCGCGGATACGCAGTATTTT
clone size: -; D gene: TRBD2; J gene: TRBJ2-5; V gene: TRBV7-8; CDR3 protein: CASSRAGGFQETQYF; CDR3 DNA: TGTGCCAGCAGCCGAGCGGGGGGATTCCAAGAGACCCAGTACTTC
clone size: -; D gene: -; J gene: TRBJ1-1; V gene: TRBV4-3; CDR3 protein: CASSHQGGLAFF; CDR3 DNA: TGCGCCAGCAGCCACCAAGGGGGATTGGCTTTCTTT
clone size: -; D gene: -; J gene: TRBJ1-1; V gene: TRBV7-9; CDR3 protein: CASSLGAGSEAFF; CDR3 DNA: TGTGCCAGCAGCTTAGGCGCGGGGTCTGAAGCTTTCTTT
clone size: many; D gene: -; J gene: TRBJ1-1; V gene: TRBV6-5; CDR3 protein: CASSYYGENTEAFF; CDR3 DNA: TGTGCCAGCAGTTATTATGGGGAGAACACTGAAGCTTTCTTT
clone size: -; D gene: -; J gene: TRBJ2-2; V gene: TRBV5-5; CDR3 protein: CPSSPRGRSTGELFF; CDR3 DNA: TGTCCCAGCAGCCCCCGGGGCCGTTCCACCGGGGAGCTGTTTTTT
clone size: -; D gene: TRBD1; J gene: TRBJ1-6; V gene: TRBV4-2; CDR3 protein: CASSQPQGAMNSPLHF; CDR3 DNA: TGTGCCAGCAGCCAACCACAGGGGGCCATGAATTCACCCCTCCACTTT
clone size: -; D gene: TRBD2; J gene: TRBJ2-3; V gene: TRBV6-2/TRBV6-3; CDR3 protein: CASRPPAGGYTQYF; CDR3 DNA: TGTGCCAGCAGACCCCCCGCGGGGGGATACACGCAGTATTTT